The 22 T cell receptor beta chains below were found in one sample sequenced in a study of graft-versus-host responses after intestinal transplantation. Using immunoSEQ multiplex PCR, the repertoire was profiled, and TCRdb retains in-frame clones only, with some absent. The sample has about 88,000 clones; roughly 90% are singletons. For these TCRs, the target antigens are not known. The sample consisted of unstimulated CD4+ T cells sorted from spleen or lymph node cells, taken before intestinal transplant. The receptors stem from a human donor who received an intestinal transplant.

This sequence joins TRBV12-5 and TRBJ2-5; TRBD2 might be the D (7 bases). CDR1 is LGHNT and CDR2 is FRNRAP in the germline V gene. V lost 5 bases and J lost 1, with 11 bases in between. The CDR3 has 14 residues. CDR3 residues: CASGPRGPQETQYF. CDR3 sequence (DNA): TGTGCTAGTGGTCCGCGGGGGCCCCAAGAGACCCAGTACTTC.

The sample holds one count of this clone. CDR3 protein: CASTSTPLASHEQYF. The CDR3 nucleotides are TGTGCCAGCACCTCCACGCCACTAGCGTCCCACGAGCAGTACTTC. The chain carries TRBV7-2 and TRBJ2-7; 7 bases fit TRBD2. The CDR3 loop spans 15 amino acids. Losses at the gene ends were 7 bases for V and 5 bases for J; bases not matched to a gene: 14. Germline assignment: CDR1 SGHTA and CDR2 FQGNSA.

As DNA, the CDR3 is TGCGCCAGCAGCGCGACAGGGTTCACAGATACGCAGTATTTT. Protein product: CASSATGFTDTQYF. The rearrangement joins TRBV5-1 to TRBJ2-3, with 7 bases matching TRBD1. The V segment lost 4 bases and the J segment 2 bases; nucleotides outside the gene matches: 4. Germline V gives CDR1 SGHRS, CDR2 YFSETQ. There are 14 residues in the CDR3.

The rearrangement joins TRBV9 to TRBJ2-5; D is unresolved. Trimming pared 4 bases from V and 5 bases from J, leaving 21 bases between. From germline, CDR1 is SGDLS and CDR2 YYNGEE. The CDR3 loop spans 16 amino acids. This CDR3 is CASSTIPGLQRETQYF. Here the CDR3 DNA reads TGTGCCAGCAGCACCATACCGGGTCTCCAAAGGGAGACCCAGTACTTC. Full variable domain (remainder filled in from reference TRBV9 and TRBJ2-5): DSGVTQTPKHLITATGQRVTLRCSPRSGDLSVYWYQQSLDQGLQFLIQYYNGEERAKGNILERFSAQQFPDLHSELNLSSLELGDSALYFCASSTIPGLQRETQYFGPGTRLLVL.

The gene calls are TRBV7-6 and TRBJ2-1; 9 nucleotides agree with TRBD1. The CDR3 runs 15 residues. The V gene end was trimmed by 3 bases and the J gene end by 4 bases; junction bases not matched to a gene: 4. Germline V gene lookup returns CDR1 SGHVS and CDR2 FNYEAQ. The CDR3 is CASSFPGTGYNEQFF. For the CDR3, the DNA is TGTGCCAGCAGCTTCCCCGGGACAGGGTACAATGAGCAGTTCTTC.

The chain combines TRBV5-5 with TRBJ1-4, with unresolved D. V was trimmed by 0 bases and J by 6 bases, leaving 6 bases between them. CDR3 size: 13 residues. Germline values: CDR1 SGHKS, CDR2 YYEKEE (reference sequence). Written as DNA, the CDR3 is TGTGCCAGCAGCTTGGATCCCGATGAAAAACTGTTTTTT. Protein sequence: CASSLDPDEKLFF.

This chain uses TRBV18 with TRBJ1-2; D ambiguous. From germline, CDR1 is KGHSH and CDR2 LQKENI. This CDR3 contains 12 residues. V gave up 4 bases and J gave up 6 bases, with 9 bases separating them. The CDR3 loop reads CASSRVRDGYTF. CDR3 in DNA: TGTGCCAGCTCACGCGTTCGGGATGGCTACACCTTC.

This clone was seen a single time. This chain uses TRBV7-3 with TRBJ2-3; 14 nucleotides match TRBD2. The CDR3 has 14 amino acids. Germline values: CDR1 SGHTA, CDR2 FQGTGA. Trimming cost V 8 bases and J 3 bases; bases outside gene matches: 1. The CDR3 spells CASRTSGGTDTQYF. CDR3 nucleotide sequence: TGTGCCAGCCGGACTAGCGGGGGGACAGATACGCAGTATTTT.

V usage is TRBV6-6 and J usage is TRBJ1-1; possible D gene TRBD1, 6 bases. Germline V lookup: CDR1 MNHNY, CDR2 SVGAGI (reference sequence). This CDR3 region has 14 residues. With 6 bases removed from V and 2 bases from J, the gap between germline ends came to 13 bases. The CDR3 region is CASRETGRNTEAFF. CDR3 in DNA: TGTGCCAGCAGAGAGACAGGAAGAAACACTGAAGCTTTCTTT.

The rearrangement links TRBV13 to TRBJ2-1; TRBD2 matches 7 bases. This CDR3 has 16 amino acids. Germline V gene lookup returns CDR1 PRHDT and CDR2 FYEKMQ (reference sequence). V lost 5 bases, J lost 3 bases, and 10 bases stayed unmatched. CDR3 coding DNA: TGTGCCAGCAGCGGAACTAAGCGGGGCCACTACAATGAGCAGTTCTTC. Amino acids: CASSGTKRGHYNEQFF.

The V and J genes are TRBV5-1 and TRBJ2-1; 9 bases agree with TRBD1. The CDR3 totals 16 residues. In germline, CDR1 is SGHRS, CDR2 YFSETQ. The V and J ends lost 0 bases and 9 bases, in that order; junction bases with no gene match: 10. The DNA for the CDR3 is TGCGCCAGCAGCTTGGGGGGACAGGGTCATGGGGGTGAGCAGTTCTTC. Translated: CASSLGGQGHGGEQFF.

The gene calls are TRBV6-1 and TRBJ2-3, with D perhaps matching TRBD2 (7 bases). Germline V gives CDR1 MNHNS, CDR2 SASEGT. The CDR3 spans 15 residues. V was cut by 10 bases and J by 5 bases, with 22 bases left in between. CDR3 region: CATTVFRGAGDTQYF. The CDR3, as DNA: TGTGCCACCACAGTATTTCGGGGGGCGGGAGATACGCAGTATTTT.

CDR3 sequence (DNA): TGTGCCACCAGCAGAGATAGGCAGGGTGAGACCCAGTACTTC. Amino acids: CATSRDRQGETQYF. The chain carries TRBV15 and TRBJ2-5, with D tentatively TRBD1 (5 bases). Per germline, CDR1 LNHNV and CDR2 YYDKDF (reference sequence). There are 14 residues in the CDR3. Trimming cost V 0 bases and J 5 bases, with 10 bases left between them. The full variable domain, with the rest looked up from reference TRBV15 and TRBJ2-5, is DAMVIQNPRYQVTQFGKPVTLSCSQTLNHNVMYWYQQKSSQAPKLLFHYYDKDFNNEADTPDNFQSRRPNTSFCFLDIRSPGLGDTAMYLCATSRDRQGETQYFGPGTRLLVL.

This chain uses TRBV7-9 with TRBJ1-1; D is possibly TRBD1 (5 bases). Trimming left V 1 base short and J 10 bases short, with 16 bases between. The CDR3 contains 14 residues. Germline V gene data show CDR1 as SEHNR and CDR2 as FQNEAQ (reference sequence). The DNA of the CDR3 is TGTGCCAGCAGCTTAGGTCAGGGACGGGGAGGAGCTTTCTTT. Protein product: CASSLGQGRGGAFF.

V usage is TRBV19 and J usage is TRBJ1-3; D ambiguous. Trimming took 5 bases from V and 2 from J, leaving 13 bases between them. The CDR3 sequence is 15 residues long. Per the germline V gene, CDR1 is LNHDA and CDR2 is SQIVND (reference sequence). DNA of the CDR3: TGTGCCAGTAGTCTAACGGGAGGGACTGGAAACACCATATATTTT. Protein sequence: CASSLTGGTGNTIYF. The whole variable domain, remainder taken from reference TRBV19 and TRBJ1-3, is DGGITQSPKYLFRKEGQNVTLSCEQNLNHDAMYWYRQDPGQGLRLIYYSQIVNDFQKGDIAEGYSVSREKKESFPLTVTSAQKNPTAFYLCASSLTGGTGNTIYFGEGSWLTVV.

The chain combines TRBV7-3 with TRBJ2-2, with 11 bases lining up with TRBD2. Per the germline V gene, CDR1 is SGHTA and CDR2 is FQGTGA. Trimming cost V 5 bases and J 4 bases; bases outside gene matches: 15. The CDR3 has 19 residues. The CDR3, as DNA: TGTGCCAGCAGCCCAAGGGCTAGCGGGGGGCCCTCGGGCACCGGGGAGCTGTTTTTT. Translation: CASSPRASGGPSGTGELFF.

This sequence joins TRBV6-1 and TRBJ1-4; a possible D gene is TRBD1 (6 bases). V lost 5 bases to trimming and J lost 3 bases, with 13 bases between them. The V gene's germline CDR1 is MNHNS and CDR2 SASEGT. The CDR3 runs to 15 residues. The CDR3 DNA sequence: TGTGCCAGCAGTCCGCAGGGGCTCGCTAATGAAAAACTGTTTTTT. Translation: CASSPQGLANEKLFF.

This chain uses TRBV9 with TRBJ1-2; 8 bases line up with TRBD1. J was trimmed by 4 bases and V by 3 bases; bases with no gene match: 8. CDR3 length: 15 amino acids. Germline CDR1 and CDR2: SGDLS and YYNGEE. DNA of the CDR3: TGTGCCAGCAGCGAGACGGGACAGGCGGTCTATGGCTACACCTTC. Protein: CASSETGQAVYGYTF.

This rearrangement joins TRBV6-5 to TRBJ2-2; D may be TRBD1 (6 bases). Between the trimmed V and J ends, which lost 5 bases and 4 bases, there was a span of 11 bases. Germline loops: CDR1 MNHEY, CDR2 SVGAGI. The CDR3 spans 14 residues. CDR3 in DNA: TGTGCCAGCAGTCTCAGGGGCGGCACCGGGGAGCTGTTTTTT. It yields the protein CASSLRGGTGELFF.

This chain joins TRBV5-1 and TRBJ2-1, with a weak D call TRBD2 (5 bases). From germline, CDR1 is SGHRS and CDR2 YFSETQ. Trimming pared 0 bases from V and 0 bases from J, leaving 10 bases between. The CDR3 has 16 residues. The CDR3, as DNA: TGCGCCAGCAGCTTGGGTCGTGGGAGCTCCTACAATGAGCAGTTCTTC. It translates to CASSLGRGSSYNEQFF.

The rearrangement uses TRBV18 and TRBJ1-2; D gene ambiguous. The CDR3 is made up of 14 amino acids. V was cut by 3 bases and J by 0 bases, with 8 bases left in between. Germline V gene data show CDR1 as KGHSH and CDR2 as LQKENI. The CDR3 loop reads CASSPFESNYGYTF. Here the CDR3 DNA reads TGTGCCAGCTCACCGTTCGAGTCTAACTATGGCTACACCTTC. Filled out from reference TRBV18 and TRBJ1-2, the complete variable domain reads NAGVMQNPRHLVRRRGQEARLRCSPMKGHSHVYWYRQLPEEGLKFMVYLQKENIIDESGMPKERFSAEFPKEGPSILRIQQVVRGDSAAYFCASSPFESNYGYTFGSGTRLTVV.

J is TRBJ2-7 and V is TRBV6-1; D ambiguous. The V and J ends lost 4 bases and 3 bases respectively, with 13 bases between them. The CDR3 is 14 residues long. Germline assignment: CDR1 MNHNS and CDR2 SASEGT. For the CDR3, the DNA is TGTGCCAGCAGTGCGGCAGGTTTGGGCTACGAGCAGTACTTC. Residues: CASSAAGLGYEQYF.